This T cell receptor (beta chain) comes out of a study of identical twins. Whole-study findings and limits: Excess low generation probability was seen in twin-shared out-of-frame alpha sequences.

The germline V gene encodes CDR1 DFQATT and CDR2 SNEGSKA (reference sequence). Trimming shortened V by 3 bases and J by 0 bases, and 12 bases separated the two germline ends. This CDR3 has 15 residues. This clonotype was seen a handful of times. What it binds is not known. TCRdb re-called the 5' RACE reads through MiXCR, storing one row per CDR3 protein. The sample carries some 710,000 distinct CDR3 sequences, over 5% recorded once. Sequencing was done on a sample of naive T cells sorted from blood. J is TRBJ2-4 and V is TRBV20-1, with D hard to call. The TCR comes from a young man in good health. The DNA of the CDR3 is TGCAGTGCTAGGAAGAACATGCTAGCCAAAAACATTCAGTACTTC. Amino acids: CSARKNMLAKNIQYF.